What follows describes a single T cell receptor beta chain. Its antigen remains unidentified. These data are taken from a study of blood T cells in healthy people across ages. Study-level findings and limits: Considered underestimates were the diversity estimates obtained from one million T cells.

Sample donors were healthy Caucasian individuals that came from Russia, aged 6 to 90. Extraction yielded at least 5.5 micrograms of total RNA per sample. Sample-barcoded 5' priming and a J-beta primer mix drove a second PCR of roughly 6 to 12 cycles. TCRdb analysed the 5' RACE reads with MiXCR anew, one entry per CDR3 protein. This sample has roughly 680,000 distinct CDR3 sequences, with about 52% found just once. Sample: blood. The receptor was isolated from a woman aged 55-70 years in good health.

CDR3 loop: CASTHPGVQGDTQYF. The CDR3 DNA sequence: TGTGCCAGCACCCACCCCGGCGTCCAGGGGGATACGCAGTATTTT. The rearrangement joins TRBV12-3 or TRBV12-4 to TRBJ2-3; D may be TRBD1 (6 bases). V dropped 7 bases and J dropped 6 bases, with 20 bases sitting between them. The CDR3 loop spans 15 amino acids.